The 13 T cell receptor beta chains presented below share a single source sample, sequenced in a study of T cell responses to AZD1222 COVID-19 vaccine (dated by TCRdb to the early 2020s). The intended sense of this specimen's time point label: about 28 days (+/-7) after the second vaccine dose. The method was the immunoSEQ multiplex PCR assay. The table was pulled from immuneACCESS by TCRdb, which kept in-frame rearrangements only. Such tables lose some clones; where checked, under half of the loss comes from unresolved V genes, and the rest has no known cause. The sample table shows 90,000 or so clones, and approximately 91% are seen once. The leading ten clones occupy 5.5% of the sample. The input for sequencing was peripheral blood, taken 28 days after the second AZD1222 dose. These TCRs come from an adult who received the AZD1222 COVID-19 vaccine.

The chain is built from TRBV12-3 or TRBV12-4 and TRBJ1-4; D perhaps matches TRBD1 (6 bases). The CDR3 is 13 residues long. Trimming removed 9 bases at V and 7 bases at J, with 15 bases between. CDR3: CASIREGVEKLFF. The CDR3 DNA follows: TGTGCCAGTATCAGGGAGGGGGTTGAAAAACTGTTTTTT.

CDR3 DNA sequence: TGTGCCAGTAGTCCCCTACAGGGGAACTATGGCTACACCTTC. It translates to CASSPLQGNYGYTF. This chain connects TRBV19 to TRBJ1-2, with 7 bases that match TRBD1. The CDR3 runs to 14 residues. V shed 5 bases and J 2 bases; nucleotides not matched to a gene: 5. Looked up from germline, CDR1 is LNHDA and CDR2 is SQIVND (reference sequence).

V gene TRBV7-2 combines with J gene TRBJ1-2; TRBD1 agrees at 7 bases. CDR1 and CDR2 from the germline V gene are SGHTA and FQGNSA. V dropped 1 base and J dropped 0; count of bases not matched to a gene: 5. The CDR3 extends over 16 amino acids. The CDR3 bases are TGTGCCAGCAGCTTAGTAGCCGGGACAGCTAACTATGGCTACACCTTC. As protein: CASSLVAGTANYGYTF.

The gene calls are TRBV5-1 and TRBJ2-5, with 7 bases lining up with TRBD2. CDR3 length: 14 amino acids. Trimming cost V 4 bases and J 5 bases; bases outside gene matches: 8. In germline, CDR1 is SGHRS, CDR2 YFSETQ. This CDR3 is CASSPRGGDETQYF. The CDR3 nucleotides read TGCGCCAGCAGCCCCCGTGGGGGGGATGAGACCCAGTACTTC.

This chain joins TRBV7-8 and TRBJ1-5; D may be TRBD1 (5 bases). The CDR3 covers 14 residues. The V gene's germline CDR1 is SGHVS and CDR2 FQNEAQ. V gave up 6 bases and J gave up 4 bases, with 13 bases separating them. Written as DNA, the CDR3 is TGTGCCAGCAGTTGGGGGGTTGATAATCAGCCCCAGCATTTT. It is translated as CASSWGVDNQPQHF.

The V and J genes are TRBV21-1 and TRBJ2-1. TRBV21-1 is an annotated pseudogene. The CDR3 loop spans 8 amino acids. The CDR3 region has the DNA TGTGAAGGGGGAGGGCAGTTCTTC. Translating gives CEGGGQFF.

This sequence joins TRBV7-9 and TRBJ2-3; D uncertain. The V end lost 4 bases, the J end lost 0 bases, and 17 bases lay between the germline ends. Germline CDR1 is SEHNR and CDR2 is FQNEAQ (reference sequence). The length of the CDR3 is 17 residues. The CDR3 region has the DNA TGTGCCAGCAGCTCGAGGATGGGTTCCGGTAGCACAGATACGCAGTATTTT. Translated, it gives CASSSRMGSGSTDTQYF.

This rearrangement joins TRBV2 to TRBJ1-1; 9 bases match TRBD1. There are 16 residues in the CDR3. Germline CDR1 reads SNHLY; CDR2 reads FYNNEI. Trimming cost V 3 bases and J 1 base; bases outside gene matches: 6. CDR3 amino acids: CASSDRDREGNTEAFF. The DNA for the CDR3 is TGTGCCAGCAGTGACCGGGACAGGGAGGGGAACACTGAAGCTTTCTTT.

J is TRBJ1-6 and V is TRBV6-2 or TRBV6-3; possibly TRBD1 for D (6 bases). The CDR3 length is 18 residues. V was trimmed by 0 bases and J by 7 bases, leaving 19 bases between them. The V gene's germline CDR1 is MNHEY and CDR2 SVGEGT. The chain's CDR3 is CASSYSGGTFPGNSPLHF. DNA of the CDR3: TGTGCCAGCAGTTACTCAGGAGGGACATTTCCGGGCAATTCACCCCTCCACTTT.

The CDR3 DNA follows: TGTGCCAGCAGCTTAATTGTGGGGGGTGGCTACGAGCAGTACTTC. Its translation: CASSLIVGGGYEQYF. The chain couples TRBV7-9 to TRBJ2-7; possible D gene TRBD2, 6 bases. Trimming left V 2 bases short and J 3 bases short, with 14 bases between. This CDR3 is built from 15 residues. Germline V gene lookup returns CDR1 SEHNR and CDR2 FQNEAQ (reference sequence). The full variable domain, in which reference TRBV7-9 and TRBJ2-7 provide the parts outside the CDR3, is DTGVSQNPRHKITKRGQNVTFRCDPISEHNRLYWYRQTLGQGPEFLTYFQNEAQLEKSRLLSDRFSAERPKGSFSTLEIQRTEQGDSAMYLCASSLIVGGGYEQYFGPGTRLTVT.

The CDR3 is CASSLIRSEQYF. The CDR3 DNA reads as TGTGCCAGCAGTTTAATTAGATCCGAGCAGTACTTC. This rearrangement joins TRBV12-3 or TRBV12-4 to TRBJ2-7; D is uncertain. The CDR3 is 12 amino acids. Trimming pared 2 bases from V and 6 bases from J, leaving 8 bases between.

The chain is built from TRBV4-2 and TRBJ1-4; D not certain. V was cut by 4 bases and J by 7 bases, with 10 bases left in between. Germline V CDR1 and CDR2: LGHNA, YNFKEQ. The CDR3 has 13 residues. The CDR3 reads CASSPLMGEKLFF. The CDR3 nucleotides are TGTGCCAGCAGCCCCTTGATGGGTGAAAAACTGTTTTTT.

The chain is built from TRBV7-9 and TRBJ1-1; D uncertain. Per the germline V gene, CDR1 is SEHNR and CDR2 is FQNEAQ (reference sequence). Deletions cut 11 bases from V and 0 bases from J, with 10 bases between. CDR3 length: 12 residues. The CDR3 DNA reads as TGTGCCGTAGGAGGAATGAACACTGAAGCTTTCTTT. Translating gives CAVGGMNTEAFF.